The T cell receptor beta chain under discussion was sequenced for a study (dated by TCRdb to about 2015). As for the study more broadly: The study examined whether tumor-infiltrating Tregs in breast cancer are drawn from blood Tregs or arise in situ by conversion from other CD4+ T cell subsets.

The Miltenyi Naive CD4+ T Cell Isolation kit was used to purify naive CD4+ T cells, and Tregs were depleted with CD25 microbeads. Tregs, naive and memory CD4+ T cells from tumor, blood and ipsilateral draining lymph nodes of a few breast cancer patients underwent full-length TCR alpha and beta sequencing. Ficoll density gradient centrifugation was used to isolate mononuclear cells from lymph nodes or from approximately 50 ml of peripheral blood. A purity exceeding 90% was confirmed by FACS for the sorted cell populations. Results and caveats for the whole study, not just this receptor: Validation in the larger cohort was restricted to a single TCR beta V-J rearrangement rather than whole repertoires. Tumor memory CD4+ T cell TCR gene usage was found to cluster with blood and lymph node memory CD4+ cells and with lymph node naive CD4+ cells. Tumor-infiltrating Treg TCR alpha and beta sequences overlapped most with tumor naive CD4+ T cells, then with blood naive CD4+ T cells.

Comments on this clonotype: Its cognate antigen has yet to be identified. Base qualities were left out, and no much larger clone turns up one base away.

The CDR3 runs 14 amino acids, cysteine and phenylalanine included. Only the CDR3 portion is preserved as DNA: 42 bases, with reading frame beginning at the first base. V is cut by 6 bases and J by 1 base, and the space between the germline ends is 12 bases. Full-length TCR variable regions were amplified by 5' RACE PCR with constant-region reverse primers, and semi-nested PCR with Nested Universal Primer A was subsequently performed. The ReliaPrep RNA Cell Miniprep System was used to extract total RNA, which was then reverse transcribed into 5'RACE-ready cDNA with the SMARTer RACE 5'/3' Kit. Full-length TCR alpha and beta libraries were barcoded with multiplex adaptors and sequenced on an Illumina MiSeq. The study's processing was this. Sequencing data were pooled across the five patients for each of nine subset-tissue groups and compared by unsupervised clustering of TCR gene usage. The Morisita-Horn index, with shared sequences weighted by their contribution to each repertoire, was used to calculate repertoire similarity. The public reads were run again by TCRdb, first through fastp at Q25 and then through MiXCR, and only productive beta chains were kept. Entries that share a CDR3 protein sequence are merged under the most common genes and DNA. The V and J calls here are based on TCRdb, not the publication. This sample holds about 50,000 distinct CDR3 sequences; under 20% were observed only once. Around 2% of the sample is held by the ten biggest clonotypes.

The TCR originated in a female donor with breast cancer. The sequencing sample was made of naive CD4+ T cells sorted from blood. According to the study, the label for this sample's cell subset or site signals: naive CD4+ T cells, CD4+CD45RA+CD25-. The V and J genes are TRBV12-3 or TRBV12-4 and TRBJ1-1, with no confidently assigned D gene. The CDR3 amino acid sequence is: CASRSPRKNTEAFF. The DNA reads TGTGCCAGCAGATCCCCCCGGAAGAACACTGAAGCTTTCTTT.